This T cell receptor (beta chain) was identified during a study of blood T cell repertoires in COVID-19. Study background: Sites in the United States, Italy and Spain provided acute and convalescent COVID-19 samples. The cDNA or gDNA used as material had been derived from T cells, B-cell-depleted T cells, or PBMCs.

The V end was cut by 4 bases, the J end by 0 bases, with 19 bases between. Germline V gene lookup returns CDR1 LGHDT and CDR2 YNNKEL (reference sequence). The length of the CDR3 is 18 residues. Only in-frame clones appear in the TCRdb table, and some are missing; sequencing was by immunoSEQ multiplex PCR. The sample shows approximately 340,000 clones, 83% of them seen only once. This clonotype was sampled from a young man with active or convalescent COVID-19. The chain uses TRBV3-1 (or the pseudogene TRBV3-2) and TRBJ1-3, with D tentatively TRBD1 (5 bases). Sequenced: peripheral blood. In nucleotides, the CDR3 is TGTGCCAGCAGCCCTACTTTAGGGGCCGGGGGCTCTGGAAACACCATATATTTT. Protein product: CASSPTLGAGGSGNTIYF.